A selection of T cell receptor beta chains follows, all from one sample in a study of Ad26.COV2.S vaccination and SARS-CoV-2 variants. Sequencing was performed with immunoSEQ multiplex PCR; in TCRdb, only in-frame clones are kept and a portion is missing. Of some 370,000 clones in the sample, around four fifths were seen once. Sequencing was performed on peripheral blood, taken in a trial of Ad26.COV2.S vaccine versus placebo. These TCRs come from a person between 18 and 65 years old who received the Ad26.COV2.S COVID-19 vaccine or a placebo. The CDR3 runs from the conserved cysteine through the conserved F or W.

V: TRBV6-5
CDR3: CASPLKRGAKNIQYF

V: TRBV4-2
CDR3: CASSQDPMGGAGWNTQYF

V: TRBV27
CDR3: CASSLGQGSQPQHF

V: TRBV11-3
CDR3: CASSTKLAGRYNEQFF

V: TRBV4-2
CDR3: CASSQVTSEYEQYF

V: TRBV11-2
CDR3: CASSTDRGLGEKLFF

V: TRBV5-4
CDR3: CASSFGGSSYNEQFF

V: TRBV10-3
CDR3: CAIGLGQGRSEQYF

V: TRBV5-1
CDR3: CASRHPMGLLSNTEAFF

V: TRBV30
CDR3: CAWSSWGQGRGRRGNTIYF

V: TRBV11-3
CDR3: CASSPNQGNEQYF

V: TRBV6-2/TRBV6-3
CDR3: CASSLSGPFSYEQYF

V: TRBV3-1/TRBV3-2
CDR3: CASSQIYEQYF

V: TRBV2
CDR3: CASSVGYEQYF

V: TRBV2
CDR3: CASSDGPAGADTQYF

V: TRBV10-3
CDR3: CAISPEGRSETQYF

V: TRBV27
CDR3: CASSWMGSPLHF

V: TRBV9
CDR3: CASSIYPGSYTF

V: TRBV7-9
CDR3: CASSPGTEPEAFF

V: TRBV6-5
CDR3: CASSYHGTGSVDTQYF

V: TRBV12-1
CDR3: CASSFHPGRGGETQYF

V: TRBV2
CDR3: CASSDQINQETQYF

V: TRBV18
CDR3: CASSLAGATYNEQFF

V: TRBV12-3/TRBV12-4
CDR3: CASSEARQPQHF

V: TRBV6-2/TRBV6-3
CDR3: CASSYDTNYGYTF

V: TRBV5-6
CDR3: CASSPTWGSAYEQYF

V: TRBV7-9
CDR3: CASSLMGAEAFF

V: TRBV27
CDR3: CASSFLSSQGNQPQHF

V: TRBV6-5
CDR3: CASSGTPGQRRGYTF

V: TRBV7-2
CDR3: CASSQRGLGGIQYF

V: TRBV7-3
CDR3: CASSSYRNSPLHF

V: TRBV11-3
CDR3: CASSLEGQHNEQFF

V: TRBV6-5
CDR3: CASSARVKSPLHF

V: TRBV2
CDR3: CASIRDRGVDEQFF

V: TRBV24-1
CDR3: CATSDPGTGEQYF

V: TRBV3-1/TRBV3-2
CDR3: CASSQSGLQANTGELFF

V: TRBV7-9
CDR3: CASSLLAGGHTGELFF

V: TRBV20-1
CDR3: CSAATDYGYTF

V: TRBV10-3
CDR3: CAISESGNQPQHF

V: TRBV5-4
CDR3: CASSKDSPNTEAFF

V: TRBV2
CDR3: CATSRDSYYEQYF

V: TRBV7-2
CDR3: CASSPSRGSSYEQYF

V: TRBV27
CDR3: CASSARQGDYEQYF

V: TRBV29-1
CDR3: CSVGLPDEKLFF

V: TRBV19
CDR3: CASSITGAWGQPQHF

V: TRBV19
CDR3: CASSIGPDWVEQYF

V: TRBV7-9
CDR3: CASSLVRLAVTYEQYF

V: TRBV5-1
CDR3: CASSQTANYGYTF

V: TRBV11-2
CDR3: CASSPRGGYGYTF

V: TRBV4-3
CDR3: CASSQDGAGDTQYF

V: TRBV18
CDR3: CASSLYDSGPHSGNTIYF

V: TRBV10-1
CDR3: CASSERADQPQHF

V: TRBV19
CDR3: CASSRKGARGSPLHF

V: TRBV4-1
CDR3: CASSQGIAGTVFEAFF

V: TRBV7-6
CDR3: CASSPWTGWGMGYTF

V: TRBV5-4
CDR3: CASSLKMGAGNEKLFF

V: TRBV14
CDR3: CASSPAPGREGAYEQYF

V: TRBV4-2
CDR3: CASSQDLGTPYNEQFF